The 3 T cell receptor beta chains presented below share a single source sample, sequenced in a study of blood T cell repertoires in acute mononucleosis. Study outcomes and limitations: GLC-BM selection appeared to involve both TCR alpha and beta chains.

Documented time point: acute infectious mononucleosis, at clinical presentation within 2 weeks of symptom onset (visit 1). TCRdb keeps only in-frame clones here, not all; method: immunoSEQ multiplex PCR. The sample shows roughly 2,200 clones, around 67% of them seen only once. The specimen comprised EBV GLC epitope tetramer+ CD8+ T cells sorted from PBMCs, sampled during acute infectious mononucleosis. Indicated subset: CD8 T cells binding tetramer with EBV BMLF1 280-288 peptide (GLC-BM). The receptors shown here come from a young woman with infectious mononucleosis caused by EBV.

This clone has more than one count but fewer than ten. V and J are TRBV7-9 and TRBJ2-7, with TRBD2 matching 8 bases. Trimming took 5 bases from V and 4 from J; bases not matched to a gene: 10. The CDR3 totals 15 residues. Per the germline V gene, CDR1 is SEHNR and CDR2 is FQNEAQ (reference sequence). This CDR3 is CASSPTSGSVYEQYF. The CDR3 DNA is TGTGCCAGCAGCCCGACCAGCGGGAGTGTTTACGAGCAGTACTTC.

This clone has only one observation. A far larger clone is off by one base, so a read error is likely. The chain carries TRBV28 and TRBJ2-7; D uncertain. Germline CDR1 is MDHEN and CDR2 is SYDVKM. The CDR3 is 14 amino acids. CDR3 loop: CASTHRGYSYEQHF. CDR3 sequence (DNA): TGTGCCAGCACCCATCGAGGTTACTCCTACGAGCAGCACTTC.

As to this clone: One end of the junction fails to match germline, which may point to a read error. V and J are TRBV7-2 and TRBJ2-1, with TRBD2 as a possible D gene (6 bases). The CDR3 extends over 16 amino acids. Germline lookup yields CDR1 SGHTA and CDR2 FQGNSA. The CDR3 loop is CASSLIVSGVAGGQVF. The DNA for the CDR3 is TGTGCCAGCAGCTTAATCGTTAGCGGTGTAGCAGGTGGGCAGGTCTTC.